This T cell receptor (beta chain) was sequenced in a study of blood T cells in healthy people across ages (dated by TCRdb to about 2015). Describing the broader study: In model experiments, template switching captured about one uniquely barcoded TCR beta cDNA molecule for every two T cells. To track age-related changes in TCR beta repertoire diversity, the study relied on deep sequencing normalized with unique cDNA molecular identifiers. Four age groups were formed from the donors: young (average roughly 15 years), middle-aged (approximately 39), aged (around 68) and long-lived (around 82). To avoid experimental bias, donors of different ages were spread randomly across the sequencing lanes. Using the same blood draw, the study looked at two additional independent replicas of 1 million unique cDNA reads for two donors, one aged 18 to 30 and the other aged 80 or older.

General findings and caveats noted by the study authors: Since profiling was done on bulk unsorted PBMCs, naive and antigen-experienced compartments could not be conclusively compared. Estimates of total diversity from one million sequenced T cells were regarded as lower bounds and underestimates. Compared with the aged group, the long-lived group had more naive CD4+ T cells, fewer expanded clones and increased TCR diversity, suggesting age selection. As age increased, observed TCR beta diversity per million T cells dropped in a roughly linear way, and a significant reduction was already evident by age 40. Because donor CMV infection status was unknown, age-related changes in expanded clonotypes were potentially confounded. The percentage of naive T cells measured by flow cytometry correlated strongly with observed TCR beta diversity.

The donors were about 40 Caucasian individuals from Russia, aged roughly 6 to 100 years, who were systemically healthy. Ten milliliters of peripheral blood were drawn from each donor into EDTA-treated Vacutainer tubes. Ficoll-Paque density-gradient centrifugation was used to isolate PBMCs, with at least 6 million obtained per sample. Trizol reagent was used to extract total RNA from PBMCs, with at least 5.5 micrograms per sample. Naive CD45RAhigh/CD27high T cell percentages were measured by flow cytometry on a PBMC aliquot from every donor. This clonotype was seen more than once but under ten times. It lacks a known antigen. Base qualities are not recorded, but no much larger clone differs from it by a single base. The library came from 5' RACE. Reads for this sample came from an Illumina HiSeq 2500. A second PCR of about 7 to 12 cycles was run with a J-beta primer mix and a sample-barcoded 5' primer. Each TCR beta cDNA molecule received a unique molecular identifier from a template-switch 5' adaptor carrying 12 random nucleotides. Each sample yielded at least 3 million CDR3-containing paired-end reads. The Mint cDNA synthesis kit, primed by a TRBC-specific oligonucleotide, was used to synthesize first-strand cDNA from all RNA. After uracil-DNA glycosylase treatment, a first 18-cycle PCR used universal primers M1SS and BC2_uni_R on all cDNA. Processing in the source paper ran as follows. For normalization, 1 million high-quality reads were randomly selected from each sample, with every read carrying a distinct molecular identifier. Reads with shared molecular identifiers were discarded instead of being binned into consensus sequences. MiTCR, run with a Q25 quality threshold and the strictest error-elimination algorithm, handled CDR3 identification, clonotype clustering and error correction. A nonparametric unseen species model with Euler transformation was used to estimate lower-bound total TCR beta diversity. TCRdb reprocessing: public reads trimmed at Q25 with fastp, clones called with MiXCR, in-frame beta chains kept. Rows with one shared CDR3 protein collapse into an entry with the most common genes and DNA. TCRdb's processing, not the study's, gives the V and J calls here. The sample table lists almost 300,000 distinct CDR3 sequences, 25% to 30% of them with a count of one. Jointly, the top ten make up approximately 29% of the sample.

In the germline V gene, CDR1 corresponds to SGHRS and CDR2 to YFSETQ. Trimming costs V 4 bases and J 3 bases, and their ends lie 14 bases apart. Including cysteine and phenylalanine, the CDR3 has 14 amino acids. The sequence is cut down to CDR3 DNA, 42 bases in frame from base 1. The chain couples TRBV5-1 to TRBJ2-7; the D region possibly corresponds to TRBD1 (6 bases align). Input material: blood. This TCR derives from a woman between 65 and 79 years old in good health. The CDR3: CASSLQGIDYEQYF. The DNA reads TGCGCCAGCAGCCTACAGGGAATCGACTACGAGCAGTACTTC.